This TCR beta chain was identified during a study of blood T cell repertoires in COVID-19. For the study at large: Cohort 3 recovered donors had two negative PCRs, clearance, or symptom resolution. The United States, Italy and Spain supplied acute and convalescent COVID-19 samples.

Germline lookup yields CDR1 SGHDT and CDR2 YYEEEE. This CDR3 has 13 amino acids. The V end lost 3 bases, the J end lost 11 bases, and 17 bases lay between the germline ends. Assay: immunoSEQ multiplex PCR; the TCRdb copy retains only in-frame clones and omits some. Of some 200,000 clones in the sample, less than 90% were seen once. The age range of participants was 18 to 89 years, with residence in about 25 US areas. The sequence derives from a woman in her forties or fifties in a cohort exposed to, infected with or recovered from COVID-19 (not recorded which). Sample: PBMCs or T cells enriched from blood (not recorded which). The chain links TRBV5-6 to TRBJ1-2; a weak D match, TRBD1 (6 bases). CDR3 DNA: TGTGCCAGCAGCTACGACAGGCCAATGGGATACACCTTC. Its translation is CASSYDRPMGYTF.